These 21 T cell receptor beta chains originate from one sample sequenced in a study of T cell responses to AZD1222 COVID-19 vaccine. The protocol was immunoSEQ multiplex PCR, while the TCRdb copy is restricted to in-frame clones and leaves out a portion. The sample has about 130,000 clones, about 91% seen once; the top ten hold less than 2%. The starting material was peripheral blood, obtained 28 days after the second AZD1222 dose. The source is an adult who received the AZD1222 COVID-19 vaccine.

The V gene is TRBV2, the J gene TRBJ2-4; D gene uncertain. CDR1 is SNHLY and CDR2 is FYNNEI in the germline V gene. The CDR3 extends over 17 amino acids. Trimming cost V 6 bases and J 0 bases, with 18 bases left between them. This CDR3 reads CASRPNPGRRAKNIQYF. CDR3 in DNA: TGTGCCAGCAGACCTAACCCCGGACGACGAGCCAAAAACATTCAGTACTTC.

The chain recombines TRBV10-3 with TRBJ2-2; D uncertain. The CDR3 covers 11 residues. CDR1 and CDR2 (germline): ENHRY, SYGVKD. The ends were cut back, 10 bases at V and 3 bases at J, with 6 bases in the middle. CDR3 in amino acids: CATQDTGELFF. CDR3 DNA: TGTGCCACCCAGGACACCGGGGAGCTGTTTTTT.

V gene TRBV27 combines with J gene TRBJ2-3; D unclear. V shed 6 bases and J shed 0 bases, with 10 bases lying between them. Looked up from germline, CDR1 is MNHEY and CDR2 is SMNVEV (reference sequence). CDR3 length equals 14 residues. The CDR3 here is CASRPAGSTDTQYF. In nucleotides, the CDR3 is TGTGCCAGCAGACCCGCCGGGAGCACAGATACGCAGTATTTT.

The chain employs TRBV30 and TRBJ1-3; D remains unclear. CDR1 GTSNPN and CDR2 SVGIG come from the germline V gene (reference sequence). This CDR3 is 12 amino acids long. The V end was cut by 7 bases, the J end by 0 bases, with 7 bases between. The CDR3 protein is CASTGSGNTIYF. CDR3 coding DNA: TGTGCCTCGACGGGCTCTGGAAACACCATATATTTT.

The chain couples TRBV11-2 to TRBJ1-1; no reliable D call. Germline V gives CDR1 SGHAT, CDR2 FQNNGV. This CDR3 has 12 residues. With 7 bases removed from V and 7 bases from J, the gap between germline ends came to 13 bases. The CDR3 is CASTHGLHEAFF. In DNA form, the CDR3 reads TGTGCCAGCACCCACGGTCTCCATGAAGCTTTCTTT. Full variable domain (missing parts from reference TRBV11-2 and TRBJ1-1): EAGVAQSPRYKIIEKRQSVAFWCNPISGHATLYWYQQILGQGPKLLIQFQNNGVVDDSQLPKDRFSAERLKGVDSTLKIQPAKLEDSAVYLCASTHGLHEAFFGQGTRLTVV.

The chain recombines TRBV28 with TRBJ1-2, with 9 bases identical to TRBD1. The CDR3 consists of 14 residues. V trimming: 4 bases; J trimming: 5 bases; junction bases outside the gene matches: 5. CDR1 and CDR2 from the germline V gene are MDHEN and SYDVKM. For the CDR3, the DNA is TGTGCCAGCAGTTCCACCGGGACAGGGTATGGCTACACCTTC. Translation: CASSSTGTGYGYTF.

CDR3 protein: CASSRGTGAHQPQHF. The CDR3 coding sequence is TGTGCCAGCAGCCGGGGGACAGGGGCTCACCAGCCCCAGCATTTT. The chain combines TRBV3-1 (or the pseudogene TRBV3-2) with TRBJ1-5, with 10 bases matching TRBD1. Germline trimming cut 4 bases from V and 7 bases from J; bases unmatched to any gene: 7. This CDR3 has 15 amino acids. Germline lookup yields CDR1 LGHDT and CDR2 YNNKEL (reference sequence).

This clone was seen only once. The J gene is TRBJ2-3, the V gene TRBV30, with D possibly TRBD2 on 8 matching bases. V lost 2 bases and J lost 9, with 24 bases in between. This CDR3 spans 16 amino acids. CDR1 and CDR2 from the germline V gene are GTSNPN and SVGIG (reference sequence). Here the CDR3 reads CAWSPSGSIPRGTQYF. CDR3 DNA: TGTGCCTGGAGTCCTAGCGGGTCAATCCCCAGGGGGACGCAGTATTTT.

The chain combines TRBV7-2 with TRBJ2-7; D is uncertain. CDR3 length: 15 amino acids. The germline gives CDR1 SGHTA, CDR2 FQGNSA. V dropped 2 bases and J dropped 0 bases, with 11 bases sitting between them. Here the CDR3 reads CASSLRAKASYEQYV. Here the CDR3 DNA reads TGTGCCAGCAGCTTAAGGGCCAAGGCCTCCTACGAGCAGTACGTC.

The chain joins TRBV29-1 to TRBJ2-3, with 11 nucleotides matching TRBD2. V trimming: 6 bases; J trimming: 2 bases; junction bases outside the gene matches: 7. This CDR3 is 15 amino acids long. The germline gives CDR1 SQVTM, CDR2 ANQGSEA. The CDR3 protein is CSVSASGGFTDTQYF. In DNA, the CDR3 is TGCAGCGTCTCCGCTAGCGGGGGGTTCACAGATACGCAGTATTTT.

The chain recombines TRBV9 with TRBJ1-6; 7 nucleotides line up with TRBD1. Per the germline V gene, CDR1 is SGDLS and CDR2 is YYNGEE. After removal of 3 bases from V and 5 bases from J, the junction contained 5 bases not matched to a gene. This CDR3 is built from 15 residues. DNA of the CDR3: TGTGCCAGCAGCGCACCGACAGGGAATAATTCACCCCTCCACTTT. Translating it yields CASSAPTGNNSPLHF.

This clone has only one observation. Here the CDR3 reads CASSFTGVGYTF. Written as DNA, the CDR3 is TGTGCCAGCAGTTTTACAGGGGTGGGATACACCTTC. The chain combines TRBV28 with TRBJ1-2, with TRBD1 identical over 7 bases. This CDR3 contains 12 residues. J lost 11 bases, V lost 3 bases, and 6 bases had no gene match. The germline V gene encodes CDR1 MDHEN and CDR2 SYDVKM.

The chain joins TRBV9 to TRBJ1-1, with D possibly TRBD1 on 6 matching bases. CDR3 size: 13 residues. V lost 3 bases, J lost 6 bases, and 12 bases lay in between. Looked up from germline, CDR1 is SGDLS and CDR2 is YYNGEE. CDR3 nucleotides: TGTGCCAGCAGCGGAGAACAGGGTTCTGAAGCTTTCTTT. It codes for CASSGEQGSEAFF.

V usage is TRBV13 and J usage is TRBJ1-2, with D maybe TRBD1 (6 bases). V was pared by 0 bases and J by 0 bases, with 14 bases between. Germline CDR1 and CDR2: PRHDT and FYEKMQ (reference sequence). CDR3 length equals 17 residues. In nucleotides, the CDR3 is TGTGCCAGCAGCTTAGGTTACAGGGTGGAGGCTAACTATGGCTACACCTTC. Translation: CASSLGYRVEANYGYTF.

The chain carries TRBV3-1 (or the pseudogene TRBV3-2) and TRBJ1-2; D uncertain. Per germline, CDR1 LGHDT and CDR2 YNNKEL (reference sequence). This CDR3 is built from 16 residues. V lost 0 bases, J lost 0 bases, and 11 bases lay in between. The CDR3 DNA is TGTGCCAGCAGCCAAGATGGGCAAGTAACTAACTATGGCTACACCTTC. Amino acids: CASSQDGQVTNYGYTF.

The gene calls are TRBV10-1 and TRBJ2-3; 8 nucleotides match TRBD2. The trim removed 5 bases at V and 2 bases at J, leaving 6 bases unmatched. CDR1 is WNHNN, CDR2 SYGVQD, per germline (reference sequence). CDR3 length: 15 amino acids. In nucleotides, the CDR3 is TGCGCCAGCAGTCCTAGCGGGCGACCCACAGATACGCAGTATTTT. Protein product: CASSPSGRPTDTQYF.

The rearrangement uses TRBV6-2 or TRBV6-3 and TRBJ1-6; the match to TRBD1 covers 10 bases. This CDR3 contains 17 residues. The germline CDR1 and CDR2 sequences are MNHEY and SVGEGT. The ends lost 2 bases at V and 7 bases at J; junction bases unmatched: 8. CDR3 nucleotides: TGTGCCAGCAGTTACGGTCGACAGGGGGCGCGGAATTCACCCCTCCACTTT. This gives the protein CASSYGRQGARNSPLHF.

The V and J genes are TRBV24-1 and TRBJ1-2; D uncertain. Trimming took 3 bases from V and 4 from J, leaving 8 bases between them. Per the germline V gene, CDR1 is KGHDR and CDR2 is SFDVKD. This CDR3 spans 13 amino acids. The CDR3 here is CATSDPRGYGYTF. The CDR3 region has the DNA TGTGCCACCAGTGATCCCCGTGGCTATGGCTACACCTTC.

CDR3 loop: CASSPSGGGSYEQYF. CDR3 coding DNA: TGTGCCAGCAGCCCCAGCGGGGGGGGATCCTACGAGCAGTACTTC. This sequence joins TRBV6-2 or TRBV6-3 and TRBJ2-7, with TRBD2 matching over 10 bases. The CDR3 spans 15 residues. Losses at the gene ends were 6 bases for V and 1 base for J; bases not matched to a gene: 6. Per germline, CDR1 MNHEY and CDR2 SVGEGT.

This clone has a single count. The rearrangement uses TRBV6-5 and TRBJ2-5; the D is unclear. The length of the CDR3 is 11 residues. Trimming removed 7 bases from V and 5 bases from J, with 8 bases in between. Per the germline V gene, CDR1 is MNHEY and CDR2 is SVGAGI. CDR3 residues: CASTLRETQYF. CDR3 nucleotides: TGTGCCAGCACCCTGAGGGAGACCCAGTACTTC.

This chain links TRBV7-9 with TRBJ1-4; D may be TRBD1 (5 bases). The CDR3 is 13 amino acids. CDR1 and CDR2 (germline): SEHNR, FQNEAQ (reference sequence). Between the trimmed V and J ends, which lost 7 bases and 7 bases, there was a span of 13 bases. This chain's CDR3 is CASNEGEGEKLFF. CDR3 bases: TGTGCCAGCAACGAAGGGGAGGGTGAAAAACTGTTTTTT.